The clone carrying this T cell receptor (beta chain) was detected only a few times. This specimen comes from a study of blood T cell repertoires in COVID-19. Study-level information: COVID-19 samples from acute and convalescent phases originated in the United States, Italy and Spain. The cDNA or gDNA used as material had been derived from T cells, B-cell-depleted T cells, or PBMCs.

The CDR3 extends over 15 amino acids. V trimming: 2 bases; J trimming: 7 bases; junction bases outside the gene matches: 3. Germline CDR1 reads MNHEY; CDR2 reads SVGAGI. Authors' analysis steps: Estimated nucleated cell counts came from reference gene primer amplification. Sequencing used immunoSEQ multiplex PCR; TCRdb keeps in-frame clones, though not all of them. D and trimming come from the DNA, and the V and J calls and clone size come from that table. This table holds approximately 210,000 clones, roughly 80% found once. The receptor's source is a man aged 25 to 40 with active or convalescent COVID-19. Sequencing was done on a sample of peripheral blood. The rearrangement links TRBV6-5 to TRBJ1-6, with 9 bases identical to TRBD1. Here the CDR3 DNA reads TGTGCCAGCAGTTACGGACAGGGGACCAATTCACCCCTCCACTTT. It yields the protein CASSYGQGTNSPLHF.